These 6 T cell receptor beta chains came from one sample sequenced in a study of monozygotic twins with inflammatory bowel disease. From the 5' RACE reads, TCRdb lists one entry per CDR3 protein and no DNA. The sample's table shows approximately 400,000 distinct CDR3 sequences. The sample taken for sequencing was blood. Receptors were obtained from a human donor with ulcerative colitis or Crohn's disease, or a healthy co-twin of an affected twin (not recorded which).

The chain employs TRBV24-1 and TRBJ1-5; TCRdb selects TRBD1, and the lack of DNA leaves this call unchecked. The germline gives CDR1 KGHDR, CDR2 SFDVKD. The CDR3 runs to 16 residues. The CDR3 here is CATSDALDRGGQPQHF.

V usage is TRBV19 and J usage is TRBJ2-3; the TRBD1 assignment by TCRdb is unverifiable without DNA. Germline V gene sequence: CDR1 LNHDA, CDR2 SQIVND (reference sequence). The CDR3 is 15 residues long. CDR3 loop: CASSMMAGLTDTQYF. Supplemented by reference TRBV19 and TRBJ2-3, the full variable domain reads DGGITQSPKYLFRKEGQNVTLSCEQNLNHDAMYWYRQDPGQGLRLIYYSQIVNDFQKGDIAEGYSVSREKKESFPLTVTSAQKNPTAFYLCASSMMAGLTDTQYFGPGTRLTVL.

V is TRBV15 and J is TRBJ2-7. Germline V gene data show CDR1 as LNHNV and CDR2 as YYDKDF (reference sequence). The CDR3 covers 15 residues. The CDR3 region is CATSRWYGSSNEQYF.

The chain uses TRBV11-2 and TRBJ1-1; checking the TCRdb D call of TRBD1 is not possible without DNA. The CDR3 sequence is 18 residues long. The germline V gene encodes CDR1 SGHAT and CDR2 FQNNGV. CDR3 residues: CASSIGQAGFGKGTEAFF.

The chain is built from TRBV18 and TRBJ2-1; TCRdb outputs TRBD2, but without DNA this stays unchecked. Germline CDR1 is KGHSH and CDR2 is LQKENI. This CDR3 comprises 16 residues. CDR3 sequence reads: CASSPPSGERYNEQFF.

The CDR3 here is CASTLRGAGGNQPQHF. The chain carries TRBV6-2 or TRBV6-3 and TRBJ1-5; the D gene TCRdb calls, TRBD1, cannot be checked with no DNA. Looked up from germline, CDR1 is MNHEY and CDR2 is SVGEGT. This CDR3 is 16 amino acids long.